The 31 T cell receptor beta chains presented below share a single source sample, sequenced in a study of blood T cell repertoires in COVID-19. Sequencing used immunoSEQ multiplex PCR; TCRdb keeps in-frame clones, though not all of them. Among about 300,000 clones listed, roughly 80% were seen once. Sequencing was carried out using peripheral blood. These receptors originate from a human donor with COVID-19, enrolled during active disease. The donor label of this sample is uncertain.

V gene TRBV7-2 combines with J gene TRBJ2-3; 7 nucleotides match TRBD1. CDR1 is SGHTA, CDR2 FQGNSA, per germline. This CDR3 is 14 amino acids long. V lost 5 bases to trimming and J lost 8 bases; unmatched junction nucleotides: 10. The CDR3 protein is CASSVRTGASTQYF. CDR3 DNA: TGTGCCAGCAGCGTCAGGACAGGCGCTTCTACGCAGTATTTT.

The chain recombines TRBV29-1 with TRBJ1-5; D call uncertain. The V gene lost 8 bases and the J gene lost 3 bases, with 29 bases spanning the gap. The CDR3 has 18 amino acids. The germline V gene encodes CDR1 SQVTM and CDR2 ANQGSEA. The DNA for the CDR3 is TGCAGCATACCCCTGTTTCCCCTTACCCGGGTCTTCAATCAGCCCCAGCATTTT. Translated: CSIPLFPLTRVFNQPQHF. Full variable domain (remainder filled in from reference TRBV29-1 and TRBJ1-5): SAVISQKPSRDICQRGTSLTIQCQVDSQVTMMFWYRQQPGQSLTLIATANQGSEATYESGFVIDKFPISRPNLTFSTLTVSNMSPEDSSIYLCSIPLFPLTRVFNQPQHFGDGTRLSIL.

V gene TRBV14 combines with J gene TRBJ2-3; D is undetermined. V was trimmed by 0 bases and J by 6 bases, leaving 13 bases between them. The length of the CDR3 is 15 residues. Germline V gene sequence: CDR1 SGHDN, CDR2 FVKESK. The CDR3 is CASSQENRKWDTQYF. CDR3 sequence (DNA): TGTGCCAGCAGCCAAGAGAACAGAAAATGGGATACGCAGTATTTT.

The V call is TRBV6-4, the J call TRBJ2-3; D is unresolved. The CDR3 is 15 amino acids. The germline gives CDR1 MRHNA, CDR2 SNTAGT. The germline V and J ends were trimmed by 3 bases and 4 bases, with 14 bases remaining between them. CDR3 amino acids: CASSDSPTMADTQYF. CDR3 bases: TGTGCCAGCAGTGATTCCCCTACTATGGCAGATACGCAGTATTTT.

This clone was found many times. The chain couples TRBV7-8 to TRBJ2-1; D might be TRBD2 (6 bases). Trimming took off 3 bases at V and 0 bases at J, with 9 bases between the two ends. The CDR3 totals 15 residues. Per germline, CDR1 SGHVS and CDR2 FQNEAQ. The DNA of the CDR3 is TGTGCCAGCAGCTTCGGGACTTTCTCCTACAATGAGCAGTTCTTC. Encoded protein: CASSFGTFSYNEQFF.

The rearrangement uses TRBV19 and TRBJ1-6, with TRBD1 matching 7 bases. Germline values: CDR1 LNHDA, CDR2 SQIVND (reference sequence). The CDR3 has 14 amino acids. Trimming took 7 bases from V and 5 from J; bases not matched to a gene: 5. The CDR3 protein is CASKRQGDNSPLHF. The CDR3 nucleotides read TGTGCCAGTAAGAGACAGGGTGATAATTCACCCCTCCACTTT.

This clone was picked up one time. The CDR3 region is CASSLAVTSASDEQFF. The CDR3 nucleotides are TGCGCCAGCAGCTTGGCGGTGACTAGCGCGAGCGATGAGCAGTTCTTC. The J gene is TRBJ2-1, the V gene TRBV5-1; 8 bases fit TRBD2. The trim removed 0 bases at V and 8 bases at J, leaving 10 bases unmatched. Germline V lookup: CDR1 SGHRS, CDR2 YFSETQ. The CDR3 is 16 amino acids.

This chain uses TRBV7-9 with TRBJ1-4, with a possible D match to TRBD1 (6 bases). Germline V gene lookup returns CDR1 SEHNR and CDR2 FQNEAQ (reference sequence). Trimming removed 3 bases from V and 8 bases from J, with 13 bases in between. The CDR3 length is 14 residues. The CDR3 nucleotides are TGTGCCAGCAGCTTTACAGGGTTGGGGGAAAAACTGTTTTTT. Translating it yields CASSFTGLGEKLFF.

As DNA, the CDR3 is TGTGCCATCAGGGAAGCGGGAGGGCCAAGAGAGACCCAGTACTTC. Translated: CAIREAGGPRETQYF. This chain links TRBV10-3 with TRBJ2-5, with 10 bases matching TRBD2. Germline CDR1 reads ENHRY; CDR2 reads SYGVKD. V trimming: 6 bases; J trimming: 4 bases; junction bases outside the gene matches: 8. The CDR3 length is 15 residues.

The chain has TRBV4-1 and TRBJ1-2; D is uncertain. CDR3 length: 12 amino acids. Trimming removed 4 bases from V and 5 bases from J, with 8 bases in between. Germline V gene lookup returns CDR1 MGHRA and CDR2 YSYEKL. CDR3: CASSLVGYGYTF. The CDR3 DNA reads as TGCGCCAGCAGCCTGGTCGGTTATGGCTACACCTTC.

This sequence joins TRBV5-1 and TRBJ2-1; 8 bases match TRBD2. With 4 bases clipped from V and 0 bases from J, the junction kept 3 bases outside the gene matches. The CDR3 has 15 residues. The germline gives CDR1 SGHRS, CDR2 YFSETQ. The CDR3, as DNA: TGCGCCAGCAGCCAAAGCGGGGGCTCCTACAATGAGCAGTTCTTC. It specifies CASSQSGGSYNEQFF.

This chain connects TRBV28 to TRBJ2-3; possibly TRBD2 for D (6 bases). The CDR3 has 15 amino acids. The V end was cut by 6 bases, the J end by 3 bases, with 16 bases between. The germline V gene encodes CDR1 MDHEN and CDR2 SYDVKM. For the CDR3, the DNA is TGTGCCAGCAGGCGGGACGGTAGTAATACAGATACGCAGTATTTT. Protein sequence: CASRRDGSNTDTQYF.

The chain recombines TRBV6-4 with TRBJ1-6; 7 nucleotides match TRBD1. The CDR3 covers 16 residues. CDR1 and CDR2 from the germline V gene are MRHNA and SNTAGT. Trimming took 7 bases from V and 0 from J; bases not matched to a gene: 6. This CDR3 is CASNRQGSSYNSPLHF. The CDR3 coding sequence is TGTGCCAGCAATAGACAGGGAAGCTCCTATAATTCACCCCTCCACTTT.

The chain employs TRBV10-3 and TRBJ2-5; 11 nucleotides agree with TRBD2. This CDR3 has 15 residues. The germline CDR1 and CDR2 sequences are ENHRY and SYGVKD. The ends lost 6 bases at V and 1 base at J; junction bases unmatched: 4. CDR3 bases: TGTGCCATCAGCGCCGGGACTAGCGGCCAAGAGACCCAGTACTTC. Its protein product is CAISAGTSGQETQYF.

The chain recombines TRBV29-1 with TRBJ2-7, with a possible D match to TRBD2 (6 bases). The CDR3 length is 13 residues. The germline CDR1 and CDR2 sequences are SQVTM and ANQGSEA. V lost 3 bases to trimming and J lost 1 base, with 10 bases between them. CDR3 sequence (DNA): TGCAGCGTTGATTCCAGCGGGTCCTACGAGCAGTACTTC. It is translated as CSVDSSGSYEQYF.

This clone has a single count. This chain connects TRBV6-5 to TRBJ1-2, with D maybe TRBD1 (6 bases). V was pared by 5 bases and J by 7 bases, with 11 bases between. The CDR3 extends over 12 amino acids. Germline loops: CDR1 MNHEY, CDR2 SVGAGI. The CDR3 loop reads CASSRQEGGYTF. In DNA, the CDR3 is TGTGCCAGCAGTCGACAGGAAGGTGGCTACACCTTC.

This clone was counted between two and nine times. The V call is TRBV29-1, the J call TRBJ1-3, with D unclear. Trimming left V 3 bases short and J 2 bases short, with 8 bases between. The length of the CDR3 is 13 residues. Germline-derived CDR1 and CDR2 are SQVTM and ANQGSEA. CDR3 loop: CSVEAGTGNTIYF. The DNA for the CDR3 is TGCAGCGTTGAGGCGGGGACTGGAAACACCATATATTTT.

The gene calls are TRBV3-1 (or the pseudogene TRBV3-2) and TRBJ2-5, with D maybe TRBD1 (6 bases). This CDR3 comprises 14 residues. Deletions cut 0 bases from V and 13 bases from J, with 18 bases between. The V gene's germline CDR1 is LGHDT and CDR2 YNNKEL (reference sequence). This chain's CDR3 is CASSQDNAGGGSYF. The CDR3 DNA sequence: TGTGCCAGCAGCCAAGATAACGCGGGTGGGGGCTCGTACTTC.

This sequence joins TRBV7-2 and TRBJ1-5, with TRBD1 matching over 9 bases. Germline V gene sequence: CDR1 SGHTA, CDR2 FQGNSA. The J segment lost 8 bases and the V segment lost 5 bases, leaving 10 bases of the junction unmatched. This CDR3 region has 15 residues. As DNA, the CDR3 is TGTGCCAGCAGCCAACAGGGGGCGCGTCCTGAGCCCCAGCATTTT. It yields the protein CASSQQGARPEPQHF.

This rearrangement joins TRBV15 to TRBJ1-5; TRBD1 agrees at 7 bases. J gave up 7 bases and V 3 bases, and 3 bases lay outside the gene matches. This CDR3 comprises 13 residues. Germline V gives CDR1 LNHNV, CDR2 YYDKDF (reference sequence). The CDR3 DNA follows: TGTGCCACCAGCAGGACAGGGCGGCAGCCCCAGCATTTT. As protein: CATSRTGRQPQHF.

CDR3: CASSGSFSYNEQFF. The CDR3 DNA follows: TGTGCCAGTAGCGGAAGTTTCTCCTACAATGAGCAGTTCTTC. The V gene is TRBV2, the J gene TRBJ2-1; perhaps TRBD2 as D (6 bases). Trimming removed 9 bases from V and 0 bases from J, with 12 bases in between. The germline V gene has CDR1 SNHLY and CDR2 FYNNEI. The CDR3 has 14 residues.

In its sample, this clone was seen once. The rearrangement joins TRBV10-3 to TRBJ2-3; 7 bases align to TRBD2. This CDR3 contains 15 residues. With V trimmed by 7 bases and J by 0 bases, 7 bases remained unmatched. Germline loops: CDR1 ENHRY, CDR2 SYGVKD. The CDR3 protein is CAIKGGGTSTDTQYF. DNA for the CDR3: TGTGCCATCAAAGGCGGGGGAACTAGCACAGATACGCAGTATTTT.

The J gene is TRBJ2-7, the V gene TRBV7-2, with 13 bases aligning to TRBD2. The germline CDR1 and CDR2 sequences are SGHTA and FQGNSA. The CDR3 is 18 amino acids. The junction had 7 bases not matched to a gene; V was cut back by 2 bases and J by 0 bases. The CDR3 loop reads CASSLLLGLAGTSYEQYF. DNA for the CDR3: TGTGCCAGCAGCTTACTACTGGGACTAGCGGGGACCTCCTACGAGCAGTACTTC.

About this clone: An end of the junction differs from the germline gene, which may be a read error. V is TRBV2 and J is TRBJ1-2; D possibly corresponds to TRBD1 (6 bases). The CDR3 has 13 residues. From germline, CDR1 is SNHLY and CDR2 FYNNEI. The CDR3: CASREGQNYGYTF. The CDR3 DNA sequence: TGTGCCAGCAGGGAAGGACAGAACTATGGCTACACCTTC. Variable domain in full (rest from reference TRBV2 and TRBJ1-2): EPEVTQTPSHQVTQMGQEVILRCVPISNHLYFYWYRQILGQKVEFLVSFYNNEISEKSEIFDDQFSVERPDGSNFTLKIRSTKLEDSAMYFCASREGQNYGYTFGSGTRLTVV.

Here the CDR3 DNA reads TGTGCCAGCAGCTTAACGGGACAGAACTACTATGGCTACACCTTC. Translating it yields CASSLTGQNYYGYTF. The chain couples TRBV7-2 to TRBJ1-2; the match to TRBD1 covers 7 bases. This CDR3 is built from 15 residues. V gave up 2 bases and J gave up 3 bases; unmatched junction bases: 6. Germline values: CDR1 SGHTA, CDR2 FQGNSA.

This chain uses TRBV5-4 with TRBJ2-5; the match to TRBD1 covers 10 bases. Germline trimming cut 4 bases from V and 5 bases from J; bases unmatched to any gene: 8. The germline CDR1 and CDR2 sequences are SGHNT and YYREEE (reference sequence). This CDR3 has 15 amino acids. The CDR3 DNA reads TGTGCCAGCAGCCACCGGGACAGGGGTTTTGAGACCCAGTACTTC. This sequence encodes CASSHRDRGFETQYF.

In its sample, this clone was seen a few times. This chain links TRBV7-9 with TRBJ1-1; 8 nucleotides agree with TRBD1. V shed 1 base and J 2 bases; nucleotides not matched to a gene: 6. This CDR3 is built from 16 residues. The germline V gene encodes CDR1 SEHNR and CDR2 FQNEAQ (reference sequence). The CDR3 region is CASSLGGGQGNTEAFF. In DNA form, the CDR3 reads TGTGCCAGCAGCTTAGGTGGTGGACAGGGTAACACTGAAGCTTTCTTT. Using reference TRBV7-9 and TRBJ1-1 for the parts outside the CDR3, the full variable domain is DTGVSQNPRHKITKRGQNVTFRCDPISEHNRLYWYRQTLGQGPEFLTYFQNEAQLEKSRLLSDRFSAERPKGSFSTLEIQRTEQGDSAMYLCASSLGGGQGNTEAFFGQGTRLTVV.

The CDR3 is CAIYKTGTASNSPLHF. Here the CDR3 DNA reads TGTGCCATCTATAAGACCGGGACAGCGAGTAATTCACCCCTCCACTTT. The gene calls are TRBV28 and TRBJ1-6; 7 positions agree with TRBD1. The CDR3 has 16 amino acids. Trimming removed 10 bases from V and 6 bases from J; junction bases left unmatched: 15. Germline V lookup: CDR1 MDHEN, CDR2 SYDVKM.

The chain combines TRBV5-8 with TRBJ2-1, with a possible D match to TRBD2 (6 bases). The germline CDR1 and CDR2 sequences are SGHTS and YDEGEE. The length of the CDR3 is 12 residues. Between the trimmed V and J ends, which lost 4 bases and 7 bases, there was a span of 9 bases. DNA for the CDR3: TGTGCCAGCAGCCCTGGACTAAATGAGCAGTTCTTC. Protein sequence: CASSPGLNEQFF.

This clone was recorded once. The chain joins TRBV11-2 to TRBJ2-5; D not certain. Germline CDR1 and CDR2: SGHAT and FQNNGV. CDR3 length: 13 residues. Trimming removed 1 base at V and 2 bases at J, with 5 bases between. The CDR3 here is CASSLGRQETQYF. DNA of the CDR3: TGTGCCAGCAGCTTAGGGCGGCAAGAGACCCAGTACTTC.

The gene calls are TRBV6-5 and TRBJ1-6; maybe TRBD1 (5 bases). V lost 2 bases and J 10 bases, leaving 12 bases between the germline ends. Per germline, CDR1 MNHEY and CDR2 SVGAGI. The CDR3 extends over 14 amino acids. CDR3 region: CASSYAGEGSPLHF. For the CDR3, the DNA is TGTGCCAGCAGTTACGCCGGGGAGGGGTCACCCCTCCACTTT.